This is a list of T cell receptor beta chains from one sample in a study of OX40 agonist ivuxolimab in advanced cancers. Here immunoSEQ multiplex PCR was the method, and the copy in TCRdb shows in-frame clones only, minus some. The table has about 110,000 clones, 90% seen once. The source was CD4+ or CD8+ T cells sorted from blood, collected in a trial of the OX40 agonist ivuxolimab. The receptor source for this set is an adult with an advanced solid tumor such as melanoma, head and neck, liver or kidney cancer. The CDR3 runs from the conserved cysteine through the conserved F or W. D genes are given only for firm matches. Expanded clones get a size class; other rows say once, few or many, or leave the size out.

v_gene	j_gene	d_gene	abundance	len	CDR3aa	CDR3nt
TRBV7-9	TRBJ2-1	TRBD1	-	15	CASSLDGTARNEQFF	TGTGCCAGCAGCTTAGACGGGACAGCTAGAAATGAGCAGTTCTTC
TRBV30	TRBJ1-5	-	-	13	CAWSTTGHQPQHF	TGTGCCTGGAGTACAACAGGGCATCAGCCCCAGCATTTT
TRBV6-6	TRBJ1-5	-	once	15	CASSYSNRFNQPQHF	TGTGCCAGCAGTTACTCCAACAGATTCAATCAGCCCCAGCATTTT
TRBV11-3	TRBJ2-3	-	-	12	CASSQGSDTQYF	TGTGCCAGCAGTCAAGGGTCAGATACGCAGTATTTT
TRBV2	TRBJ1-5	-	-	14	CASSVHGSNQPQHF	TGTGCCAGCAGCGTACATGGCAGCAATCAGCCCCAGCATTTT
TRBV7-9	TRBJ1-4	TRBD1	-	14	CASSQGQGDEKLFF	TGTGCCAGCAGCCAGGGACAGGGGGATGAAAAACTGTTTTTT
TRBV5-1	TRBJ2-7	-	-	12	CASSLNSYEQYF	TGCGCCAGCAGCCTGAATTCCTACGAGCAGTACTTC
TRBV28	TRBJ1-5	-	-	14	CASSAVGNNQPQHF	TGTGCCAGCAGTGCAGTGGGGAACAATCAGCCCCAGCATTTT
TRBV18	TRBJ1-1	-	-	17	CASSPSRLARTDTEAFF	TGTGCCAGCTCACCAAGTCGGTTGGCCAGGACGGATACTGAAGCTTTCTTT
TRBV15	TRBJ1-1	TRBD1	-	14	CATSMQGASTEAFF	TGTGCCACCAGCATGCAGGGGGCGAGCACTGAAGCTTTCTTT
TRBV28	TRBJ2-7	-	-	16	CASRGRQYPIGYEQYF	TGTGCCAGCAGGGGGAGACAGTATCCAATAGGCTACGAGCAGTACTTC
TRBV7-2	TRBJ2-7	TRBD2	-	15	CASSLARGAWYEQYF	TGTGCCAGCAGCTTAGCGCGGGGGGCGTGGTACGAGCAGTACTTC
TRBV5-4	TRBJ2-1	-	-	16	CASSLGLPRNYNEQFF	TGTGCCAGCAGCTTGGGACTCCCACGCAACTACAATGAGCAGTTCTTC
TRBV4-1	TRBJ1-6	-	few	15	CASSQDEYSGSPLHF	TGCGCCAGCAGCCAAGACGAGTATTCGGGTTCACCCCTCCACTTT
TRBV7-2	TRBJ2-2	TRBD1	-	17	CASSLIPTGTNTGELFF	TGTGCCAGCAGCTTAATACCGACAGGGACGAACACCGGGGAGCTGTTTTTT
TRBV27	TRBJ2-1	-	-	19	CASSSGVGRFPNFYNEQFF	TGTGCCAGCAGTTCCGGGGTAGGCCGCTTCCCTAATTTTTACAATGAGCAGTTCTTC
TRBV7-9	TRBJ2-7	-	-	14	CASSSGPRKSEQYF	TGTGCCAGCAGCTCGGGACCCCGAAAGTCCGAGCAGTACTTC
TRBV7-3	TRBJ2-3	-	-	14	CASSFHQGTDTQYF	TGTGCCAGCAGCTTTCACCAGGGCACAGATACGCAGTATTTT
TRBV2	TRBJ2-5	-	-	12	CAGREEAETQYF	TGTGCCGGACGGGAAGAGGCAGAGACCCAGTACTTC
TRBV10-1	TRBJ2-4	-	-	14	CASSEGGTKNIQYF	TGCGCCAGCAGTGAGGGGGGAACCAAAAACATTCAGTACTTC
TRBV7-7	TRBJ2-5	TRBD1	-	14	CASSRTGGEETQYF	TGTGCCAGCAGCCGAACAGGGGGCGAAGAGACCCAGTACTTC
TRBV5-1	TRBJ2-2	-	-	15	CASSLEERGTGELFF	TGCGCCAGCAGCTTGGAAGAACGGGGCACCGGGGAGCTGTTTTTT
TRBV2	TRBJ2-2	-	-	13	CASSDRAAGELFF	TGTGCCAGCAGTGACCGGGCCGCCGGGGAGCTGTTTTTT
TRBV30	TRBJ1-6	-	-	14	CAWSKRSYNSPLHF	TGTGCCTGGAGTAAACGCTCCTATAATTCACCCCTCCACTTT
TRBV6-1	TRBJ1-2	-	-	13	CASSPRQNYGYTF	TGTGCCAGCAGTCCGAGACAGAACTATGGCTACACCTTC
TRBV28	TRBJ2-7	-	-	11	CASRQGREQYF	TGTGCCAGCAGACAGGGTCGCGAGCAGTACTTC
TRBV5-1	TRBJ1-5	-	-	13	CASRQGPDQPQHF	TGCGCCAGCAGGCAGGGGCCGGATCAGCCCCAGCATTTT
TRBV19	TRBJ2-1	-	-	12	CASSTQGNEQFF	TGTGCCAGTAGTACACAGGGTAATGAGCAGTTCTTC
TRBV7-2	TRBJ1-4	-	-	15	CASSPAGGGNEKLFF	TGTGCCAGCAGCCCTGCGGGCGGGGGTAATGAAAAACTGTTTTTT
TRBV2	TRBJ1-5	TRBD1	-	14	CASSGGQRGQPQHF	TGTGCCAGCAGTGGGGGACAGAGGGGGCAGCCCCAGCATTTT
TRBV6-1	TRBJ2-7	-	-	15	CASSSSGTSSYEQYF	TGTGCCAGCAGTTCATCCGGGACCTCTTCCTACGAGCAGTACTTC
TRBV18	TRBJ1-1	TRBD1	few	15	CASSSGQGPNTEAFF	TGTGCCAGCTCATCAGGACAGGGCCCGAACACTGAAGCTTTCTTT
TRBV30	TRBJ2-4	-	-	11	CAFRPYDIQYF	TGTGCCTTTCGACCTTACGACATTCAGTACTTC
TRBV7-8	TRBJ2-1	TRBD1	-	14	CASSPRTGMYEQFF	TGTGCCAGCAGCCCCCGGACAGGGATGTATGAGCAGTTCTTC
TRBV28	TRBJ1-4	-	-	17	CASSLLGGRSTNEKLFF	TGTGCCAGCAGTTTATTGGGGGGTCGTTCAACTAATGAAAAACTGTTTTTT
TRBV20-1	TRBJ2-3	-	-	11	CSAPLPPTQYF	TGCAGTGCCCCTCTCCCACCTACGCAGTATTTT
TRBV10-2	TRBJ2-7	-	-	13	CASSLGQAGEQYF	TGCGCCAGCAGTTTGGGCCAAGCGGGCGAGCAGTACTTC
TRBV18	TRBJ1-1	-	-	18	CASSPGQGLTFLVTEAFF	TGTGCCAGCTCACCTGGGCAGGGGTTGACTTTTCTGGTGACTGAAGCTTTCTTT
TRBV19	TRBJ1-5	TRBD1	-	16	CASSSRDRGINQPQHF	TGTGCCAGTAGTAGCCGGGACAGGGGGATCAATCAGCCCCAGCATTTT
TRBV5-1	TRBJ2-1	TRBD1	-	15	CASSIGTGGHNEQFF	TGCGCCAGCAGCATCGGGACAGGGGGCCACAATGAGCAGTTCTTC
TRBV7-2	TRBJ2-1	TRBD2	-	17	CASSLGRLAGGYNEQFF	TGTGCCAGCAGCTTAGGGCGGCTAGCGGGGGGATACAATGAGCAGTTCTTC
TRBV28	TRBJ2-1	-	-	18	CASSPHGGQGERYNEQFF	TGTGCCAGCAGTCCTCATGGGGGGCAGGGGGAACGCTACAATGAGCAGTTCTTC
TRBV28	TRBJ1-6	TRBD1	-	16	CASSLGQGANNSPLHF	TGTGCCAGCAGTTTAGGACAGGGCGCCAATAATTCACCCCTCCACTTT
TRBV11-2	TRBJ1-3	TRBD1	-	17	CASRPGTGEFGGNTIYF	TGTGCCAGCAGACCCGGGACAGGGGAGTTTGGTGGAAACACCATATATTTT
TRBV28	TRBJ1-1	-	-	15	CASSLPGTANTEAFF	TGTGCCAGCAGTTTGCCCGGGACGGCGAACACTGAAGCTTTCTTT
TRBV5-8	TRBJ1-1	TRBD1	-	16	CASSSNRGRGAAEAFF	TGTGCCAGCAGCTCCAACAGGGGGCGAGGAGCGGCTGAAGCTTTCTTT
TRBV11-2	TRBJ2-3	TRBD2	-	16	CASSLRTSGGADTQYF	TGTGCCAGCAGCCTCAGGACTAGCGGGGGGGCAGATACGCAGTATTTT
TRBV7-9	TRBJ2-3	TRBD1	-	15	CASSLVTGGTDTQYF	TGTGCCAGCAGCTTAGTGACAGGGGGCACAGATACGCAGTATTTT
TRBV27	TRBJ2-3	-	-	15	CASGAVGAVTDTQYF	TGTGCCAGCGGGGCAGTGGGGGCCGTCACAGATACGCAGTATTTT
TRBV6-6	TRBJ1-1	TRBD1	-	12	CASSYRDREAFF	TGTGCCAGCAGTTATCGGGACAGGGAAGCTTTCTTT
TRBV5-6	TRBJ1-2	-	-	13	CASSLGNNNGYTF	TGTGCCAGCAGCTTGGGCAATAACAATGGCTACACCTTC
TRBV28	TRBJ1-1	-	once	15	CASSLYQAGSTEAFF	TGTGCCAGCAGTTTATATCAAGCCGGAAGCACTGAAGCTTTCTTT
TRBV9	TRBJ1-6	-	-	14	CASSVQPGGSPLHF	TGTGCCAGCAGCGTCCAACCCGGGGGATCACCCCTCCACTTT
TRBV9	TRBJ2-1	-	-	15	CASSDTGLAYNEQFF	TGTGCCAGCAGCGACACGGGGTTGGCCTACAATGAGCAGTTCTTC
TRBV9	TRBJ2-7	-	-	14	CASSVEGIESEQYF	TGTGCCAGCAGCGTAGAGGGTATAGAGAGCGAGCAGTACTTC
TRBV7-9	TRBJ1-2	-	-	15	CASSLTKIALGGYTF	TGTGCCAGCAGCCTGACAAAGATAGCTTTGGGGGGCTACACCTTC
TRBV27	TRBJ2-2	-	-	15	CASSFGGLITGELFF	TGTGCCAGCAGTTTCGGCGGGTTGATTACCGGGGAGCTGTTTTTT
TRBV18	TRBJ1-4	-	-	13	CASQRGESEKLFF	TGTGCCAGCCAAAGGGGGGAGTCCGAAAAACTGTTTTTT
TRBV5-1	TRBJ1-2	-	-	14	CASSPTSGNYGYTF	TGCGCCAGCAGCCCCACCTCGGGAAACTATGGCTACACCTTC